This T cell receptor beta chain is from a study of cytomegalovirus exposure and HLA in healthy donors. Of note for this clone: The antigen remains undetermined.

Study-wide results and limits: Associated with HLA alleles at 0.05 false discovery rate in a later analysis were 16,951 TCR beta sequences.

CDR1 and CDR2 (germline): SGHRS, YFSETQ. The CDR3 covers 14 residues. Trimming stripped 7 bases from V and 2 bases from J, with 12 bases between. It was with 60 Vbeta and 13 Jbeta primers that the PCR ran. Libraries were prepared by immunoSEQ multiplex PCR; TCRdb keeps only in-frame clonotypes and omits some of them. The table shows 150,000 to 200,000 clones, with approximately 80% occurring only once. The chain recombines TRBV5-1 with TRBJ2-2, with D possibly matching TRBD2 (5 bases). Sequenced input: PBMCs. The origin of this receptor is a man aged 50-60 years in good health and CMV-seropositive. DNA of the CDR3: TGCGCCAGCGCGATTCCGGGAAACACCGGGGAGCTGTTTTTT. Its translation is CASAIPGNTGELFF.